The 4 T cell receptor beta chains below come from one sample, sequenced in a study of blood T cell repertoires in COVID-19 (dated by TCRdb to about 2020). The library relied on the immunoSEQ multiplex PCR assay. TCRdb limited this immuneACCESS table to in-frame rearrangements with V and J called. A share of clones is missing; checked studies link under half to unresolved V genes, and the rest is unexplained. The sample data list 200,000 to 250,000 clones, and 83% of these were observed just once. The ten biggest clones cover about 1.3% of the sample. The sample consisted of peripheral blood. Receptors originate from a woman aged 25 to 39 with COVID-19, enrolled during active disease.

This clone is a singleton in its sample. The DNA of the CDR3 is TGTGCCAGCAGCCCCACTAGCGGGAGGGCCTCCTACAATGAGCAGTTCTTC. Its translation: CASSPTSGRASYNEQFF. This chain links TRBV7-9 with TRBJ2-1; 13 nucleotides align to TRBD2. CDR1 SEHNR and CDR2 FQNEAQ come from the germline V gene (reference sequence). The CDR3 loop spans 17 amino acids. V shed 5 bases and J 0 bases; nucleotides not matched to a gene: 4.

The chain employs TRBV19 and TRBJ2-1, with TRBD2 identical over 7 bases. After removal of 4 bases from V and 7 bases from J, the junction contained 13 bases not matched to a gene. Germline CDR1 is LNHDA and CDR2 is SQIVND (reference sequence). CDR3 size: 16 residues. Here the CDR3 DNA reads TGTGCCAGTAGTACCCGCCGCTCGGGAGGAAGGAATGAGCAGTTCTTC. Protein: CASSTRRSGGRNEQFF.

The sample holds one count of this clone. V gene TRBV6-2 or TRBV6-3 combines with J gene TRBJ1-2; D possibly corresponds to TRBD1 (5 bases). Between the trimmed V and J ends, which lost 2 bases and 8 bases, there was a span of 12 bases. In germline, CDR1 is MNHEY, CDR2 SVGEGT. The CDR3 contains 13 residues. The CDR3 DNA is TGTGCCAGCAGTTACGCCAGGGTGGGAGGCTACACCTTC. It encodes CASSYARVGGYTF.

J is TRBJ2-3 and V is TRBV15, with TRBD2 identical over 8 bases. Looked up from germline, CDR1 is LNHNV and CDR2 is YYDKDF (reference sequence). V gave up 6 bases and J gave up 6 bases; unmatched junction bases: 5. CDR3 length equals 13 residues. The CDR3: CATRAGELDTQYF. The CDR3 nucleotides are TGTGCCACCAGAGCGGGAGAACTGGATACGCAGTATTTT.